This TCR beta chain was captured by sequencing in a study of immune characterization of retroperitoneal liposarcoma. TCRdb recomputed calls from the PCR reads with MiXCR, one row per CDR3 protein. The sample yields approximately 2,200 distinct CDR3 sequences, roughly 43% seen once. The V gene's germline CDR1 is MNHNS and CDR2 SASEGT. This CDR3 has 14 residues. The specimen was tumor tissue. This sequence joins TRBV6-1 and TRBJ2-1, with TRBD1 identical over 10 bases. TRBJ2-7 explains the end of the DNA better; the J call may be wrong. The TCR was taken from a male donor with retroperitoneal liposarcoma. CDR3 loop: CASSEGQGAYEQYF. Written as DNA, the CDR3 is TGTGCCAGCAGTGAAGGACAGGGGGCATACGAGCAGTACTTC.